This T cell receptor beta chain was obtained from a study of blood T cell repertoires in COVID-19 (dated by TCRdb to about 2020). Background for the entire study: Samples from collaborators originated in the United States, Italy and Spain and spanned both the acute and convalescent phases of COVID-19. The repertoires were released in a freely available public database intended as a resource for research on the immune response to SARS-CoV-2. Nearly every sample came with metadata listing a de-identified subject ID, COVID-19 status, age in years and sex. Deeply sampled blood TCRbeta repertoires from subjects exposed to, actively infected with, or recovered from COVID-19 were included in the dataset. The prospective study material was composed of cDNA or gDNA derived from T cells, B-cell-depleted T cells, or PBMCs. Samples were obtained from the ongoing ImmuneRACE study (first 160 participants) and from some 1,300 subjects provided by 6 global collaborators. Where available, HLA class I and class II types were taken from metadata supplied by the sample provider and were not determined by assay-based typing. Broader findings and caveats from the paper: How much clinical and demographic metadata was included differed by source and by participant, and the metadata was provided uncurated.

About this clone itself: It lacks a known antigen. Per-base quality was not reported, and no clone a single base away is much larger than it.

Participants in the prospective study were aged roughly 18 to 100 years, lived in more than 20 United States geographic areas, and enrolled through a virtual design. In the prospective study, cohorts were assigned on the basis of participant-reported clinical history obtained from a screening survey and a study questionnaire. Exposed participants had been in contact, within 2 weeks of entering the study, with a person who had a PCR-confirmed or clinician-diagnosed case of COVID-19. In the prospective study, whole blood, serum and a nasopharyngeal or oropharyngeal swab were collected from each participant by mobile phlebotomists. Prospective study participants could optionally give additional blood draws and questionnaires over a 2-month period. Prospective study blood samples were shipped either frozen or at room temperature before DNA extraction. The immunoSEQ Assay, a bias-controlled multiplex PCR, was used to amplify TCRbeta CDR3 regions from genomic DNA. Turning to the authors' computational methods: The number of nucleated cells in each sample was estimated by amplification of reference gene primers within the assay. To quantify the absolute abundance of each unique TCRbeta CDR3 rearrangement, sequence reads were collapsed and filtered. Productive Simpson clonality was computed per sample as the square root of Simpson's diversity index over productive rearrangements. Sourced from immuneACCESS, this table was stored by TCRdb with only in-frame sequences that have V and J called. A share of the clones is absent; for the studies checked, an unresolved V gene accounts for under half, and the remainder has no known explanation. V, J and clone size are those of that table, while D and trimming were read from the DNA. The sample contains about 270,000 clones, 85% to 95% of them found a single time. Approximately 3% of the sample comes from the top ten.

Taken from cysteine to phenylalanine, the CDR3 has 13 residues. Solely the CDR3 DNA is kept, with 39 bases framed from the first base. A distance of 10 bases separates the germline ends of V and J, which lose 5 bases and 5 bases respectively. Sequences SEHNR (CDR1) and FQNEAQ (CDR2) are obtained from the germline V gene (reference sequence). The chain couples TRBV7-9 to TRBJ1-5; the D gene is unclear. The sequence came from a man aged 40-49 years who had been exposed to COVID-19. Sequenced: PBMCs or T cells enriched from blood (not recorded which). The DNA is TGTGCCAGCAGCCCTAACCCTGATCAGCCCCAGCATTTT. Its coded protein is CASSPNPDQPQHF. Extended through the reference TRBV7-9 and TRBJ1-5 proteins, this CDR3 yields the full variable domain: DTGVSQNPRHKITKRGQNVTFRCDPISEHNRLYWYRQTLGQGPEFLTYFQNEAQLEKSRLLSDRFSAERPKGSFSTLEIQRTEQGDSAMYLCASSPNPDQPQHFGDGTRLSIL.